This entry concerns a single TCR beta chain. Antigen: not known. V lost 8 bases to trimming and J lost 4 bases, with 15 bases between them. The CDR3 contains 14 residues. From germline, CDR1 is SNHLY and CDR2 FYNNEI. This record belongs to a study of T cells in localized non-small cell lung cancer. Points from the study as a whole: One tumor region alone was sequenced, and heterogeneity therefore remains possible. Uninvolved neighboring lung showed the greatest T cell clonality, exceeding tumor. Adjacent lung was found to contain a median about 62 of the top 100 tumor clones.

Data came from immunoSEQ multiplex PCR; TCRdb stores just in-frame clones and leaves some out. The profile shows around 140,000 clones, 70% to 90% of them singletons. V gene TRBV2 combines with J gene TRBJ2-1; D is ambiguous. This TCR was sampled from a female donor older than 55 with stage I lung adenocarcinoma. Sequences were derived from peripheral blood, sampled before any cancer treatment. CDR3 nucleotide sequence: TGTGCCAGCCTACTCGAGGTCCGATACAATGAGCAGTTCTTC. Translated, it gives CASLLEVRYNEQFF.